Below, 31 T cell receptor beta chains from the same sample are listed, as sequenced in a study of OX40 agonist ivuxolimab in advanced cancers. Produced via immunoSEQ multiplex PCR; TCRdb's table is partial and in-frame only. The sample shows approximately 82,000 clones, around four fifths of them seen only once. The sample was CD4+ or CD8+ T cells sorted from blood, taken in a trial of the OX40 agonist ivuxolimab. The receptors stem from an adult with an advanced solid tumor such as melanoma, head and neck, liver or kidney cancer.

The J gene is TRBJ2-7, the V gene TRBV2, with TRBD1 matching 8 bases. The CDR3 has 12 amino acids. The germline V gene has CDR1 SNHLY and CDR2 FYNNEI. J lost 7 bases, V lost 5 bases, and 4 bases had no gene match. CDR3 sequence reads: CASSFTGGEQYF. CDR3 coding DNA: TGTGCCAGCAGTTTTACAGGGGGAGAGCAGTACTTC.

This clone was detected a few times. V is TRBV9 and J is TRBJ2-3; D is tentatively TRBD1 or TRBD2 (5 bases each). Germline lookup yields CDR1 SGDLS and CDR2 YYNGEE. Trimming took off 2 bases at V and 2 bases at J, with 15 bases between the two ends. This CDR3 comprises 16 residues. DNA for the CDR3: TGTGCCAGCAGCGTGAAGAGGGGAGCACCCACAGATACGCAGTATTTT. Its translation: CASSVKRGAPTDTQYF.

CDR3 loop: CASMGTSNYGYTF. The CDR3 DNA sequence: TGTGCCAGCATGGGAACATCTAACTATGGCTACACCTTC. V is TRBV6-6 and J is TRBJ1-2; D ambiguous. With 7 bases removed from V and 0 bases from J, the gap between germline ends came to 9 bases. CDR3 length: 13 amino acids. Germline values: CDR1 MNHNY, CDR2 SVGAGI (reference sequence).

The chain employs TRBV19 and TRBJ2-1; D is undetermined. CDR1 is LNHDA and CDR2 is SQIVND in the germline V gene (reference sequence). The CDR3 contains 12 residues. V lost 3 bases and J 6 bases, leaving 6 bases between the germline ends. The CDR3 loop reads CASSIPPNEQFF. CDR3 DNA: TGTGCCAGTAGTATTCCTCCCAATGAGCAGTTCTTC.

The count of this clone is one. CDR3 DNA sequence: TGTGCCAGCAGGGACCGGGGACAGAGCCAAGAGACCCAGTACTTC. This gives the protein CASRDRGQSQETQYF. This chain links TRBV6-6 with TRBJ2-5, with TRBD1 matching over 7 bases. The CDR3 has 15 residues. Looked up from germline, CDR1 is MNHNY and CDR2 is SVGAGI (reference sequence). The junction had 8 bases not matched to a gene; V was cut back by 6 bases and J by 1 base.

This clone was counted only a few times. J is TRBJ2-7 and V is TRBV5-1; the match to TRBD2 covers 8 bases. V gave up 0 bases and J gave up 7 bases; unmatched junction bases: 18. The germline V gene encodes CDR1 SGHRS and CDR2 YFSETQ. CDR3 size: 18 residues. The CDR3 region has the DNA TGCGCCAGCAGCTTGGCCCCCGGGGGAAGCGGGGGCGTGAGGGAGCAGTACTTC. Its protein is CASSLAPGGSGGVREQYF.

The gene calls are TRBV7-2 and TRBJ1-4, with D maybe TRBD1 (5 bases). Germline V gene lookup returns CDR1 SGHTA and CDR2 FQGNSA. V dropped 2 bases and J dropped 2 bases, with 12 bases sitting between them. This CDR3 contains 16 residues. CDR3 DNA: TGTGCCAGCAGCTTAATGGTCAGGGCTACTAATGAAAAACTGTTTTTT. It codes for CASSLMVRATNEKLFF.

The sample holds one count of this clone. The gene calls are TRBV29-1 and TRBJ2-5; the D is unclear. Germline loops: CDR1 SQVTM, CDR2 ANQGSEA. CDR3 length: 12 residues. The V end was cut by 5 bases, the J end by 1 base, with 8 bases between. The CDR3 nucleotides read TGCAGCGTTAAAAGGTCCCAAGAGACCCAGTACTTC. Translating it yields CSVKRSQETQYF.

This CDR3 reads CASSLGARTDTQYF. CDR3 nucleotide sequence: TGTGCCAGCAGTTTGGGGGCTCGCACAGATACGCAGTATTTT. V and J are TRBV27 and TRBJ2-3; D perhaps matches TRBD1 (6 bases). Looked up from germline, CDR1 is MNHEY and CDR2 is SMNVEV (reference sequence). V lost 3 bases to trimming and J lost 1 base, with 8 bases between them. The CDR3 totals 14 residues.

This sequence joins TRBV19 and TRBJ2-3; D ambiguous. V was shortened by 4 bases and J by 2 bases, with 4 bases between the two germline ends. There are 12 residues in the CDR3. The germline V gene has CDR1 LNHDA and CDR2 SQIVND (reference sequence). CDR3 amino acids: CASSRITDTQYF. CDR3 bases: TGTGCCAGTAGTAGGATCACAGATACGCAGTATTTT. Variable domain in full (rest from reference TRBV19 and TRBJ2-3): DGGITQSPKYLFRKEGQNVTLSCEQNLNHDAMYWYRQDPGQGLRLIYYSQIVNDFQKGDIAEGYSVSREKKESFPLTVTSAQKNPTAFYLCASSRITDTQYFGPGTRLTVL.

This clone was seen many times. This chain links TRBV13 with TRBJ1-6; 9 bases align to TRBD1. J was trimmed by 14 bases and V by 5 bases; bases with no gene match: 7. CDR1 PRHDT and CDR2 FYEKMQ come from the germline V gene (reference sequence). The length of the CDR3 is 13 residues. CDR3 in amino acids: CASSVRDRDSLHF. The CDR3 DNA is TGTGCCAGCAGCGTCCGGGACAGGGATTCCCTCCACTTT.

CDR3 in amino acids: CASSRSNQPQHF. CDR3 nucleotides: TGTGCCAGCAGCCGTAGCAATCAGCCCCAGCATTTT. The genes are TRBV5-5 and TRBJ1-5; D is uncertain. Trimming pared 4 bases from V and 0 bases from J, leaving 2 bases between. Germline V gene sequence: CDR1 SGHKS, CDR2 YYEKEE (reference sequence). CDR3 length equals 12 residues.

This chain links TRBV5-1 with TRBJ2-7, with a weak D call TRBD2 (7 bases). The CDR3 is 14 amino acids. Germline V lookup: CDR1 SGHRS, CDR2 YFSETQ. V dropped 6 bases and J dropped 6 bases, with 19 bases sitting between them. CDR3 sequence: CASTQGGGSFEQYF. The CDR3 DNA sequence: TGCGCCAGCACCCAGGGAGGGGGTTCGTTCGAGCAGTACTTC.

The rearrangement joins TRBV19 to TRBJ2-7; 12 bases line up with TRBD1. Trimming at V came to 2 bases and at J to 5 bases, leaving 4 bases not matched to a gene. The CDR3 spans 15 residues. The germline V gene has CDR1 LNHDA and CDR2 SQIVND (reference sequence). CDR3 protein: CASSITGQGADEQYF. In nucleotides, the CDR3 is TGTGCCAGTAGTATAACGGGACAGGGGGCGGACGAGCAGTACTTC. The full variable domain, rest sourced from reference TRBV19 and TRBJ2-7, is DGGITQSPKYLFRKEGQNVTLSCEQNLNHDAMYWYRQDPGQGLRLIYYSQIVNDFQKGDIAEGYSVSREKKESFPLTVTSAQKNPTAFYLCASSITGQGADEQYFGPGTRLTVT.

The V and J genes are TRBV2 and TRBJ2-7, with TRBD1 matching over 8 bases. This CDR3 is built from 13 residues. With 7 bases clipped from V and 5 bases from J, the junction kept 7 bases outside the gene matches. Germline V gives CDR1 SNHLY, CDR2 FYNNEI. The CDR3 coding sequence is TGTGCCAGCAATGGACAGGGATTCCACGAGCAGTACTTC. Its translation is CASNGQGFHEQYF.

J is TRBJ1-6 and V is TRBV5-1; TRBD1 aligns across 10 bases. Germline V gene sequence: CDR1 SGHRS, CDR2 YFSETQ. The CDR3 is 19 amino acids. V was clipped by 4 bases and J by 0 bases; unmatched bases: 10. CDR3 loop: CASSQPPGQGDSYNSPLHF. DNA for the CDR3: TGCGCCAGCAGCCAGCCCCCCGGACAGGGGGACTCCTATAATTCACCCCTCCACTTT.

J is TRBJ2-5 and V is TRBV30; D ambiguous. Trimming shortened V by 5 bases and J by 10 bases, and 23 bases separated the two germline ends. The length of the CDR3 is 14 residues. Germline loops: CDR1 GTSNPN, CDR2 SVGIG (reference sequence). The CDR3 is CAWGETIPSRSQYF. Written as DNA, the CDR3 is TGTGCCTGGGGAGAGACAATTCCCTCCCGGAGCCAGTACTTC.

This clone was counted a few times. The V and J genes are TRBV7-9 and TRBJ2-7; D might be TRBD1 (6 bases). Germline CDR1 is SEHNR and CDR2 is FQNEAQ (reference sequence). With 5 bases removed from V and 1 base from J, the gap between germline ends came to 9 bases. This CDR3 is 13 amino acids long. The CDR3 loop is CASSIQGSYEQYF. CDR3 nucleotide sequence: TGTGCCAGCAGCATACAGGGTTCCTACGAGCAGTACTTC.

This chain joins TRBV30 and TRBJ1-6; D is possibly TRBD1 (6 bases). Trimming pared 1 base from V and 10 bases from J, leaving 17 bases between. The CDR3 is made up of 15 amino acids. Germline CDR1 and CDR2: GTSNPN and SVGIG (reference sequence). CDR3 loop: CAWSARGGADSPLHF. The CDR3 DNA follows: TGTGCCTGGAGTGCACGAGGGGGGGCGGACTCACCCCTCCACTTT.

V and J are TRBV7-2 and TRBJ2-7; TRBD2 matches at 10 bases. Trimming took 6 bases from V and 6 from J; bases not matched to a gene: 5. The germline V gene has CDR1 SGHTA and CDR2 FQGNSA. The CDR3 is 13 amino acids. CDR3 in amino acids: CASSERGGREQYF. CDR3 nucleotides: TGTGCCAGCAGTGAGCGGGGGGGTCGCGAGCAGTACTTC.

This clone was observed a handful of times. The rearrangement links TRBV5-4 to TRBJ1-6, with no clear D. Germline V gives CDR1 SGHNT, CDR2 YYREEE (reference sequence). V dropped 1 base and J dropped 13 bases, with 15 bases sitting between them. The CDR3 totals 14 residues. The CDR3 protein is CASSLNSEGSPLHF. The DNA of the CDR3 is TGTGCCAGCAGCTTGAATTCAGAGGGATCCCCCCTCCACTTT.

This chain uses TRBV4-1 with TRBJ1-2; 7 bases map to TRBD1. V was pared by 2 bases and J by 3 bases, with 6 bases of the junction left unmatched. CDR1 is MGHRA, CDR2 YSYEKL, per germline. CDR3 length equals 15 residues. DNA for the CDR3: TGCGCCAGCAGCCAACGGGGACAGCAAGACTATGGCTACACCTTC. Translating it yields CASSQRGQQDYGYTF.

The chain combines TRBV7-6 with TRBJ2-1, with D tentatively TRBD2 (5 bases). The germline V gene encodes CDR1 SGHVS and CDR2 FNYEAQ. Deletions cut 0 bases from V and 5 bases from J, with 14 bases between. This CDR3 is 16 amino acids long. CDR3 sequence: CASSLARPAGDNEQFF. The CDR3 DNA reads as TGTGCCAGCAGCTTAGCGCGTCCCGCCGGGGACAATGAGCAGTTCTTC.

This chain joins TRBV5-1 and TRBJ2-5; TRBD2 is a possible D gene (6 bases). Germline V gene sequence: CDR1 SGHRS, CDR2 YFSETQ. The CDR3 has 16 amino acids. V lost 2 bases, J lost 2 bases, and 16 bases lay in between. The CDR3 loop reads CASSFVGGASQETQYF. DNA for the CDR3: TGCGCCAGCAGCTTTGTTGGAGGGGCATCACAAGAGACCCAGTACTTC.

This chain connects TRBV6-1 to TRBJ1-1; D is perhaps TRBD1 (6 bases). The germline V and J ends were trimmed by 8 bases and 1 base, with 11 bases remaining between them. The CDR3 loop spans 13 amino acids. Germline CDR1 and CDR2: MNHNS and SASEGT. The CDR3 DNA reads TGTGCCAGCGGGAGGGGGGGGAACACTGAAGCTTTCTTT. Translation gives CASGRGGNTEAFF.

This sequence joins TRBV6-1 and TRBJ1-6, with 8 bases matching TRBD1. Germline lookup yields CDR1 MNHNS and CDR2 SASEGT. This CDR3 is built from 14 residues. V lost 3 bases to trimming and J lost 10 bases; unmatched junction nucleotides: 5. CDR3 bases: TGTGCCAGCAGTGACAGGACAGGGACCTCACCCCTCCACTTT. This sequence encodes CASSDRTGTSPLHF.

The CDR3 nucleotides are TGCGCCAGCAGGGAACGGGGGGACTCCTACGAGCAGTACTTC. It translates to CASRERGDSYEQYF. This rearrangement joins TRBV5-1 to TRBJ2-7; 7 bases map to TRBD2. The germline V gene has CDR1 SGHRS and CDR2 YFSETQ. The CDR3 totals 14 residues. V trimming: 5 bases; J trimming: 0 bases; junction bases outside the gene matches: 5.

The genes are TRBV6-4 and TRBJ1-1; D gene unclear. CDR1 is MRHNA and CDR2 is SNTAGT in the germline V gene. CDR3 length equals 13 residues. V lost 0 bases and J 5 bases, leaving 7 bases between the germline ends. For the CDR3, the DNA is TGTGCCAGCAGTGACTCAACGGGTACTGAAGCTTTCTTT. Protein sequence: CASSDSTGTEAFF.

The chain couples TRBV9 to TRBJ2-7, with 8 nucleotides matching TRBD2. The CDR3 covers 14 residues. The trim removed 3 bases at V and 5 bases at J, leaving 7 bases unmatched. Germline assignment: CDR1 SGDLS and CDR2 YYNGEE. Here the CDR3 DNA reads TGTGCCAGCAGCGAGACCGGGAGGGAAGACGAGCAGTACTTC. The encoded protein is CASSETGREDEQYF.

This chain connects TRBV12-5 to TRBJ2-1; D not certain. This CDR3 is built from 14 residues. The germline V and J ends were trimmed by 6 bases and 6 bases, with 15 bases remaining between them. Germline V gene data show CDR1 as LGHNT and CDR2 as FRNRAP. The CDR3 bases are TGTGCTAGTGGGAAGACCGGGCGAATCAATGAGCAGTTCTTC. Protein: CASGKTGRINEQFF.

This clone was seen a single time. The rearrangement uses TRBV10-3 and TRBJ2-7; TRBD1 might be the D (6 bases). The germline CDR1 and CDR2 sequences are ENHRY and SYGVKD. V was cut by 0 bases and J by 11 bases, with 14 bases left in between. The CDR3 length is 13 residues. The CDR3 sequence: CAISESGNRDEYF. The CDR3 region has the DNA TGTGCCATCAGTGAGTCGGGTAACAGGGATGAGTACTTC.